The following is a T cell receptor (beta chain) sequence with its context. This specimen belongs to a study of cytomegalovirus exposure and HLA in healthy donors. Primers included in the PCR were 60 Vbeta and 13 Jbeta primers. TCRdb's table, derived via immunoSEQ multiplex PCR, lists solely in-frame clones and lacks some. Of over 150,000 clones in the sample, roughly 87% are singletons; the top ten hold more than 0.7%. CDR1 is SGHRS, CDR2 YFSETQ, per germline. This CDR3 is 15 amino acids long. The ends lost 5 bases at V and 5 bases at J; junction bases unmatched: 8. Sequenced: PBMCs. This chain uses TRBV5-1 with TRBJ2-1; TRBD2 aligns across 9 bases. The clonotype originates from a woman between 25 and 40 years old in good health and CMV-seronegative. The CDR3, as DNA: TGCGCCAGCAGGACAGCCCTAGCGGGGAACAATGAGCAGTTCTTC. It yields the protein CASRTALAGNNEQFF.